This T cell receptor beta chain was identified in a study of read filtering for tumor transcriptome and immune sequencing. Turning to the study itself: R-ISS stage counts were 8 or 9 for I, about 17 for II, 6 or 7 for III.

The ends were cut back, 6 bases at V and 4 bases at J, with 15 bases in the middle. The CDR3 consists of 14 residues. From germline, CDR1 is MNHEY and CDR2 SVGAGI. The library was built from roughly 400 ng RNA with molecular barcoded adaptors for alpha/delta and beta/gamma chains. MiXCR, applied by TCRdb to the reads, yields one record per CDR3 protein. The repertoire holds tens of thousands of distinct CDR3 sequences, about 22% seen once, with 9.5% to 12% in the top ten. Sequencing was done on a sample of a population of CD138-negative cells sorted from bone marrow. This sequence was found in a donor over 35 with multiple myeloma. The J gene is TRBJ1-2, the V gene TRBV6-5; D might be TRBD1 (6 bases). For the CDR3, the DNA is TGTGCCAGCAGCCGGGACACAAGAAGCTATGGCTACACCTTC. The encoded protein is CASSRDTRSYGYTF.